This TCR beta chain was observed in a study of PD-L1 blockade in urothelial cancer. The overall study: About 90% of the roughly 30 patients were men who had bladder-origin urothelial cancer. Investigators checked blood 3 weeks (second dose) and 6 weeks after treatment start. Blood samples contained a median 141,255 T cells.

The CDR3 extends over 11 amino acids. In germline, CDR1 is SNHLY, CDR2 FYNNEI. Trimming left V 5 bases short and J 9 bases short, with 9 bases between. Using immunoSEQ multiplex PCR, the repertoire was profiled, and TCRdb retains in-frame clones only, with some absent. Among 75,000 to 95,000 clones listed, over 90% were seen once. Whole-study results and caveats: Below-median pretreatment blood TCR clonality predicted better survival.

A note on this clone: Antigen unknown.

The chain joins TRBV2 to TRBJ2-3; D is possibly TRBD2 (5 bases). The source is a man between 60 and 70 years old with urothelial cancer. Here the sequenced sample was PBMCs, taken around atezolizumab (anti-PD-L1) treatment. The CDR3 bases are TGTGCCAGCAGTCTGGGAGAGACGCAGTATTTT. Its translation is CASSLGETQYF. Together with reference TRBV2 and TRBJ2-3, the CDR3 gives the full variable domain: EPEVTQTPSHQVTQMGQEVILRCVPISNHLYFYWYRQILGQKVEFLVSFYNNEISEKSEIFDDQFSVERPDGSNFTLKIRSTKLEDSAMYFCASSLGETQYFGPGTRLTVL.